Detailed here is one TCR beta chain. Its target is unknown. The data are from a study of cytomegalovirus exposure and HLA in healthy donors. Amplification used 60 Vbeta primers and 13 Jbeta primers. TCRdb's copy holds only in-frame clones and misses some; the assay was immunoSEQ multiplex PCR. The sample holds some 180,000 clones; about 85% are singletons and the top ten take over 2.5%. V lost 5 bases and J lost 6; bases outside the gene matches: 14. Germline loops: CDR1 SGHTA, CDR2 FQGNSA. CDR3 length: 16 residues. Study-level results: Versus the 666-donor mean, an Asian-associated ancestry cluster reportedly showed fewer N-insertions in a later analysis. The study recorded 160 or so TCR beta chains that were cytomegalovirus-associated.

The sample consisted of PBMCs. The sequence came from a man aged 25-45 years in good health and CMV-seropositive. V is TRBV7-2 and J is TRBJ1-1; 8 bases map to TRBD1. The CDR3 protein is CASSIGGPSTGAEAFF. The DNA for the CDR3 is TGTGCCAGCAGCATAGGGGGGCCCTCGACAGGGGCTGAAGCTTTCTTT.